These 26 T cell receptor beta chains came from one sample sequenced in a study of blood T cells in healthy people across ages (dated by TCRdb to the mid-2010s). Libraries were constructed by 5' RACE. The instrument given in TCRdb is Illumina HiSeq 2500. A second PCR of about 6 to 12 cycles was run with a J-beta primer mix and a sample-barcoded 5' primer. TCRdb trimmed public reads at Q25 via fastp, called clones via MiXCR and kept in-frame beta chains. For every CDR3 protein sequence, its rows merge into one entry that carries the most common genes and DNA. The sample table lists 450,000 to 650,000 distinct CDR3 sequences, approximately 25% of them with a count of one. Around 10% of the sample goes to the ten largest clones. This sample was shared with a second study, whose subject was T cells of mothers and their children.

The sequenced material came from blood. These receptors originate from a boy between 10 and 17 years old in good health.

The gene calls are TRBV20-1 and TRBJ2-5; 7 positions agree with TRBD2. The tail of the sequence fits TRBJ2-1 better, so the J call may be wrong. There are 14 residues in the CDR3. Germline V gene sequence: CDR1 DFQATT, CDR2 SNEGSKA (reference sequence). Here the CDR3 reads CSASWSGGWNEQFF. Here the CDR3 DNA reads TGCAGTGCTAGCTGGTCGGGGGGATGGAATGAGCAGTTCTTC.

This sequence joins TRBV28 and TRBJ2-1; D call uncertain. V lost 4 bases and J 9 bases, leaving 16 bases between the germline ends. Germline CDR1 reads MDHEN; CDR2 reads SYDVKM. This CDR3 region has 14 residues. The CDR3 DNA follows: TGTGCCAGCAGTTCTGCCCACACCATAGGTGAGCAGTTCTTC. It codes for CASSSAHTIGEQFF.

This chain uses TRBV20-1 with TRBJ1-5; D is undetermined. Germline CDR1 is DFQATT and CDR2 is SNEGSKA (reference sequence). Trimming stripped 1 base from V and 2 bases from J, with 12 bases between. This CDR3 has 15 amino acids. The CDR3 reads CSARVLFSGNQPQHF. DNA for the CDR3: TGCAGTGCTAGAGTCTTGTTCAGCGGCAATCAGCCCCAGCATTTT.

The chain uses TRBV5-5 and TRBJ1-2; D is possibly TRBD1 (6 bases). The CDR3 has 15 amino acids. CDR1 and CDR2 from the germline V gene are SGHKS and YYEKEE (reference sequence). With 4 bases removed from V and 3 bases from J, the gap between germline ends came to 16 bases. As DNA, the CDR3 is TGTGCCAGCAGCAACAGGGTCCCGAAATACTATGGCTACACCTTC. It is translated as CASSNRVPKYYGYTF.

DNA for the CDR3: TGCAGTGCTCGCCGGGACAGGGATCAGCCCCAGCATTTT. This translates into CSARRDRDQPQHF. This sequence joins TRBV20-1 and TRBJ1-5, with 9 bases lining up with TRBD1. Germline loops: CDR1 DFQATT, CDR2 SNEGSKA (reference sequence). V trimming: 5 bases; J trimming: 5 bases; junction bases outside the gene matches: 4. The CDR3 extends over 13 amino acids.

The chain combines TRBV9 with TRBJ2-5, with D possibly being TRBD2 (6 bases). The J call is in doubt because the DNA end fits TRBJ2-1 better. CDR3 length: 13 residues. Germline V CDR1 and CDR2: SGDLS, YYNGEE. The CDR3 spells CASSMTSQVEQFF. In DNA, the CDR3 is TGTGCCAGCAGCATGACTAGTCAGGTTGAGCAGTTCTTC.

Many counts were recorded for this clonotype. The CDR3 DNA sequence: TGTGCCAGCAGTCAAGGGGGGTCAGAGACCCAGTACTTC. Amino acid sequence: CASSQGGSETQYF. The chain employs TRBV12-3 or TRBV12-4 and TRBJ2-5, with D perhaps matching TRBD1 or TRBD2 (6 bases each). Trimming took 5 bases from V and 4 from J, leaving 11 bases between them. The CDR3 sequence is 13 residues long.

This clonotype was seen more than once but under ten times. The chain uses TRBV6-2 or TRBV6-3 and TRBJ2-5, with 9 nucleotides matching TRBD1. The last part of the DNA fits TRBJ2-7 better; the J call may be wrong. The CDR3 runs to 15 residues. Germline CDR1 reads MNHEY; CDR2 reads SVGEGT. The CDR3 sequence is CASSYVRTGDYEQYF. The DNA of the CDR3 is TGTGCCAGCAGTTACGTCCGGACAGGGGACTACGAGCAGTACTTC.

V and J are TRBV9 and TRBJ2-1; 8 positions agree with TRBD2. The CDR3 has 15 residues. Germline V gives CDR1 SGDLS, CDR2 YYNGEE. Losses at the gene ends were 0 bases for V and 9 bases for J; bases not matched to a gene: 8. The CDR3 nucleotides read TGTGCCAGCAGCGTAGGAGGGAGCGGGGGCGGTGAGCAGTTCTTC. Amino acids: CASSVGGSGGGEQFF.

This chain links TRBV7-3 with TRBJ1-1; D possibly corresponds to TRBD1 (6 bases). Germline V CDR1 and CDR2: SGHTA, FQGTGA. This CDR3 contains 13 residues. The germline V and J ends were trimmed by 2 bases and 11 bases, with 15 bases remaining between them. CDR3 protein: CASSLAGGGRAFF. CDR3 in DNA: TGTGCCAGCAGCTTAGCTGGGGGCGGGCGGGCTTTCTTT.

There are a few counts of this clonotype. This sequence joins TRBV11-1 and TRBJ2-2; no clear D gene. This CDR3 contains 13 residues. CDR1 is SGHAT, CDR2 FQDESV, per germline (reference sequence). Trimming stripped 6 bases from V and 6 bases from J, with 11 bases between. The CDR3 region is CASRTVRAGELFF. The CDR3 bases are TGTGCCAGCAGGACGGTCCGGGCCGGGGAGCTGTTTTTT.

The table lists this clonotype with a few counts. The V gene is TRBV9, the J gene TRBJ2-5; either TRBD1 or TRBD2 may supply D (5 bases each). This CDR3 is 16 amino acids long. The germline V and J ends were trimmed by 3 bases and 5 bases, with 20 bases remaining between them. Per the germline V gene, CDR1 is SGDLS and CDR2 is YYNGEE. The CDR3 DNA is TGTGCCAGCAGCGCAGGTGGGGGTTTGCAGCAGGAGACCCAGTACTTC. This encodes CASSAGGGLQQETQYF.

J is TRBJ1-1 and V is TRBV5-5; 8 nucleotides match TRBD1. CDR1 is SGHKS, CDR2 YYEKEE, per germline (reference sequence). V was clipped by 1 base and J by 1 base; unmatched bases: 6. CDR3 length equals 16 residues. This chain's CDR3 is CASSLRGDRPNTEAFF. CDR3 coding DNA: TGTGCCAGCAGCTTGCGTGGGGACAGGCCGAACACTGAAGCTTTCTTT.

This clonotype was seen only a few times. V is TRBV4-2 and J is TRBJ2-5; 7 bases agree with TRBD2. The DNA end is a closer match to TRBJ2-1, so the J assignment may be wrong. The germline V gene encodes CDR1 LGHNA and CDR2 YNFKEQ. The CDR3 has 15 residues. The DNA of the CDR3 is TGTGCCAGCAGCCAAGCGCTAGCGGAGTACAATGAGCAGTTCTTC. Amino acid sequence: CASSQALAEYNEQFF.

This clonotype was seen ten or more times. This chain joins TRBV7-9 and TRBJ2-7; D perhaps matches TRBD2 (5 bases). Germline values: CDR1 SEHNR, CDR2 FQNEAQ (reference sequence). V lost 5 bases to trimming and J lost 3 bases, with 20 bases between them. There are 16 residues in the CDR3. Written as DNA, the CDR3 is TGTGCCAGCAGCCTACCGTCGATCGCGGGCCGCTACGAGCAGTACTTC. Its protein is CASSLPSIAGRYEQYF. Variable domain in full (rest from reference TRBV7-9 and TRBJ2-7): DTGVSQNPRHKITKRGQNVTFRCDPISEHNRLYWYRQTLGQGPEFLTYFQNEAQLEKSRLLSDRFSAERPKGSFSTLEIQRTEQGDSAMYLCASSLPSIAGRYEQYFGPGTRLTVT.

The V call is TRBV5-1, the J call TRBJ2-3, with 8 bases identical to TRBD1. In germline, CDR1 is SGHRS, CDR2 YFSETQ. V was pared by 3 bases and J by 2 bases, with 11 bases of the junction left unmatched. The length of the CDR3 is 17 residues. The CDR3, as DNA: TGCGCCAGCAGCTATATAGGGACAGGACTCGTCACAGATACGCAGTATTTT. Protein product: CASSYIGTGLVTDTQYF.

This clonotype was counted only a few times. The chain is built from TRBV3-1 and TRBJ2-2; 7 nucleotides agree with TRBD2. The CDR3 is 17 amino acids. The ends lost 1 base at V and 2 bases at J; junction bases unmatched: 7. Germline V lookup: CDR1 LGHDT, CDR2 YNNKEL (reference sequence). CDR3 amino acids: CASSQVWLAVNTGELFF. CDR3 coding DNA: TGTGCCAGCAGCCAAGTGTGGCTAGCGGTTAACACCGGGGAGCTGTTTTTT.

J is TRBJ2-2 and V is TRBV29-1; TRBD1 is a possible D gene (6 bases). V was clipped by 2 bases and J by 2 bases, with 9 bases between them. CDR1 is SQVTM and CDR2 is ANQGSEA in the germline V gene. This CDR3 contains 14 residues. CDR3 bases: TGCAGCGTTGAAAGGGGGACAAACACCGGGGAGCTGTTTTTT. Protein sequence: CSVERGTNTGELFF.

This clonotype was counted a few times. J is TRBJ2-3 and V is TRBV20-1; 8 nucleotides line up with TRBD2. Germline V gives CDR1 DFQATT, CDR2 SNEGSKA (reference sequence). This CDR3 has 12 amino acids. This CDR3 reads CSGPVSGIAQYF. The CDR3, as DNA: TGCAGCGGACCTGTTAGCGGGATCGCGCAGTATTTT.

J is TRBJ2-4 and V is TRBV20-1, with D maybe TRBD1 (6 bases). The CDR3 is 13 amino acids. Germline loops: CDR1 DFQATT, CDR2 SNEGSKA (reference sequence). The CDR3 region has the DNA TGCGGTGTTGCAGGGGTAGCCAAAAACATTCAGTACTTC. Its translation: CGVAGVAKNIQYF.

This clonotype was detected a few times. This rearrangement joins TRBV15 to TRBJ2-1; 8 bases agree with TRBD2. CDR1 and CDR2 from the germline V gene are LNHNV and YYDKDF (reference sequence). The CDR3 contains 14 residues. The ends lost 0 bases at V and 6 bases at J; junction bases unmatched: 1. CDR3 coding DNA: TGTGCCACCAGCAGAGAGGGACTAGGCAATGAGCAGTTCTTC. It encodes CATSREGLGNEQFF.

The chain carries TRBV7-2 and TRBJ2-1, with TRBD1 identical over 8 bases. V was clipped by 6 bases and J by 6 bases; unmatched bases: 7. CDR1 and CDR2 from the germline V gene are SGHTA and FQGNSA. CDR3 size: 14 residues. The CDR3 loop is CASRRTGLGNEQFF. The DNA for the CDR3 is TGTGCCAGCAGACGGACAGGGCTGGGCAATGAGCAGTTCTTC.

J is TRBJ1-1 and V is TRBV20-1; 8 bases match TRBD1. The germline V gene encodes CDR1 DFQATT and CDR2 SNEGSKA (reference sequence). CDR3 length equals 15 residues. Losses at the gene ends were 0 bases for V and 6 bases for J; bases not matched to a gene: 9. In DNA, the CDR3 is TGCAGTGCTAGAGATCTGATGGGACAGGAGGCTGAAGCTTTCTTT. This codes for CSARDLMGQEAEAFF.

This clonotype was observed a few times. This chain uses TRBV12-3 or TRBV12-4 with TRBJ1-2; 8 nucleotides match TRBD1. The CDR3 totals 19 residues. The ends lost 4 bases at V and 5 bases at J; junction bases unmatched: 21. CDR3 in DNA: TGTGCCAGCAGTTCACAACCGGGACAGGAGGGCCCTGGCCTTTATGGCTACACCTTC. It encodes CASSSQPGQEGPGLYGYTF.

The genes are TRBV7-6 and TRBJ1-1; D is unresolved. Deletions cut 5 bases from V and 8 bases from J, with 21 bases between. The CDR3 sequence is 15 residues long. CDR1 is SGHVS and CDR2 is FNYEAQ in the germline V gene. CDR3 in DNA: TGTGCCAGCAGCCCTGGACCCCTCGGTTTCCGGGAAGCTTTCTTT. Its protein is CASSPGPLGFREAFF.

The chain recombines TRBV7-9 with TRBJ1-2; no firm D call. With 5 bases removed from V and 1 base from J, the gap between germline ends came to 11 bases. Germline V gene sequence: CDR1 SEHNR, CDR2 FQNEAQ (reference sequence). The CDR3 is made up of 14 amino acids. Here the CDR3 reads CASSLGSLNYGYTF. The CDR3 region has the DNA TGTGCCAGCAGCCTGGGCAGCCTTAACTATGGCTACACCTTC.